This record looks at one TCR beta chain sequence and its context. Sequencing used immunoSEQ multiplex PCR; TCRdb keeps in-frame clones, though not all of them. The sample contains about 60,000 clones, 82% of which appear only once. V dropped 2 bases and J dropped 5 bases, with 19 bases sitting between them. This CDR3 comprises 16 residues. CDR1 is SGDLS and CDR2 is YYNGEE in the germline V gene. These data come from a study of blood T cell repertoires in COVID-19. Study as a whole: Whether acute or convalescent, the COVID-19 samples came from the United States, Italy and Spain. PBMCs, B-cell-depleted T cells, or T cells were the source of the cDNA or gDNA that made up the material.

This sequence joins TRBV9 and TRBJ1-1; a weak D match, TRBD1 (6 bases). Sequencing was done on a sample of peripheral blood. This TCR was recovered from a woman at least 80 years old with acute or convalescent COVID-19. The DNA for the CDR3 is TGTGCCAGCAGCGTTGACATGACAGGAGTGGGGACTGAAGCTTTCTTT. Protein sequence: CASSVDMTGVGTEAFF. Filled out from reference TRBV9 and TRBJ1-1, the complete variable domain reads DSGVTQTPKHLITATGQRVTLRCSPRSGDLSVYWYQQSLDQGLQFLIQYYNGEERAKGNILERFSAQQFPDLHSELNLSSLELGDSALYFCASSVDMTGVGTEAFFGQGTRLTVV.